These 25 T cell receptor beta chains originate from one sample sequenced in a study of blood T cell repertoires in COVID-19. Method: immunoSEQ multiplex PCR; TCRdb's copy keeps in-frame clones and lacks some. In the table there are over 200,000 clones, 87% of which are singletons. The sequenced material came from peripheral blood. These receptors were taken from a woman younger than 35 who had recovered from COVID-19.

The chain links TRBV5-1 to TRBJ2-7; 10 bases align to TRBD2. Germline CDR1 is SGHRS and CDR2 is YFSETQ. Trimming took 4 bases from V and 3 from J; bases not matched to a gene: 10. This CDR3 comprises 16 residues. CDR3 DNA: TGCGCCAGCAGCGCATCTTACTCTAGCGGGAGCTACGAGCAGTACTTC. Its translation: CASSASYSSGSYEQYF.

The chain is built from TRBV2 and TRBJ1-3; maybe TRBD1 (6 bases). Germline CDR1 and CDR2: SNHLY and FYNNEI. V lost 8 bases to trimming and J lost 3 bases, with 14 bases between them. This CDR3 region has 14 residues. CDR3 in amino acids: CASGGRDIGNTIYF. CDR3 nucleotide sequence: TGTGCCAGCGGGGGCCGGGACATTGGAAACACCATATATTTT.

This clone was detected only once. The gene calls are TRBV2 and TRBJ2-7, with D possibly being TRBD1 (5 bases). The germline V and J ends were trimmed by 7 bases and 6 bases, with 7 bases remaining between them. Germline V gives CDR1 SNHLY, CDR2 FYNNEI. The CDR3 loop spans 10 amino acids. This CDR3 is CASKRGEQYF. For the CDR3, the DNA is TGTGCCAGCAAAAGGGGCGAGCAGTACTTC.

Regarding this clone: This sample also contains other DNA sequences that code for the same CDR3. V and J are TRBV15 and TRBJ1-2; D not resolved. Germline values: CDR1 LNHNV, CDR2 YYDKDF (reference sequence). V gave up 0 bases and J gave up 5 bases, with 4 bases separating them. This CDR3 has 12 residues. CDR3 bases: TGTGCCACCAGCAGAGATAGTTATGGCTACACCTTC. This sequence encodes CATSRDSYGYTF.

V usage is TRBV11-2 and J usage is TRBJ2-7; D unresolved. The CDR3 is 17 residues long. Germline lookup yields CDR1 SGHAT and CDR2 FQNNGV. The V end was cut by 0 bases, the J end by 0 bases, with 15 bases between. CDR3 loop: CASSLDPLRRLSYEQYF. The CDR3 bases are TGTGCCAGCAGCTTAGATCCCCTGCGCAGACTCTCCTACGAGCAGTACTTC.

J is TRBJ2-1 and V is TRBV5-4; perhaps TRBD1 as D (5 bases). CDR3 length: 13 amino acids. In germline, CDR1 is SGHNT, CDR2 YYREEE (reference sequence). The ends were cut back, 4 bases at V and 5 bases at J, with 10 bases in the middle. The CDR3: CASSRGKNNEQFF. CDR3 in DNA: TGTGCCAGCAGCAGGGGAAAAAACAATGAGCAGTTCTTC.

The J gene is TRBJ2-6, the V gene TRBV6-2 or TRBV6-3, with TRBD1 matching 8 bases. V was clipped by 5 bases and J by 6 bases; unmatched bases: 6. Germline CDR1 MNHEY, CDR2 SVGEGT. The CDR3 loop spans 15 amino acids. The CDR3 loop is CASSRTGRAANVLTF. In DNA, the CDR3 is TGTGCCAGCAGTCGGACAGGGCGAGCGGCCAACGTCCTGACTTTC.

The genes are TRBV5-6 and TRBJ1-1; 7 bases align to TRBD1. The CDR3 is 15 residues long. The V and J ends lost 4 bases and 3 bases, in that order; junction bases with no gene match: 9. CDR1 and CDR2 (germline): SGHDT, YYEEEE. The CDR3 DNA reads as TGTGCCAGCAGCAGACTGACAGGGAAGGACACTGAAGCTTTCTTT. Translation gives CASSRLTGKDTEAFF.

The chain links TRBV7-2 to TRBJ2-3; D possibly corresponds to TRBD1 (5 bases). In germline, CDR1 is SGHTA, CDR2 FQGNSA. Trimming cost V 5 bases and J 6 bases, with 15 bases left between them. The CDR3 contains 14 residues. CDR3 in amino acids: CASSPPPSGDTQYF. CDR3 sequence (DNA): TGTGCCAGCAGCCCGCCCCCCTCAGGGGATACGCAGTATTTT. The variable domain in full, with the rest retrieved from reference TRBV7-2 and TRBJ2-3, is GAGVSQSPSNKVTEKGKDVELRCDPISGHTALYWYRQSLGQGLEFLIYFQGNSAPDKSGLPSDRFSAERTGGSVSTLTIQRTQQEDSAVYLCASSPPPSGDTQYFGPGTRLTVL.

The chain is built from TRBV7-9 and TRBJ2-7, with TRBD2 matching 10 bases. Germline lookup yields CDR1 SEHNR and CDR2 FQNEAQ (reference sequence). The CDR3 has 14 residues. The V gene end was trimmed by 3 bases and the J gene end by 6 bases; junction bases not matched to a gene: 5. The CDR3: CASSFPAGGIEQYF. CDR3 bases: TGTGCCAGCAGCTTTCCAGCGGGAGGGATCGAGCAGTACTTC.

This sequence joins TRBV19 and TRBJ1-3; D is undetermined. The CDR3 loop spans 14 amino acids. The V and J ends lost 7 bases and 3 bases respectively, with 13 bases between them. Germline CDR1 reads LNHDA; CDR2 reads SQIVND (reference sequence). CDR3 DNA sequence: TGTGCCAGTAAGTCGCTGGAGTATGGAAACACCATATATTTT. Amino acids: CASKSLEYGNTIYF. The entire variable domain, with the rest obtained from reference TRBV19 and TRBJ1-3, is as follows: DGGITQSPKYLFRKEGQNVTLSCEQNLNHDAMYWYRQDPGQGLRLIYYSQIVNDFQKGDIAEGYSVSREKKESFPLTVTSAQKNPTAFYLCASKSLEYGNTIYFGEGSWLTVV.

This clone was found many times. This sequence joins TRBV7-9 and TRBJ2-7, with 8 bases that match TRBD1. J gave up 5 bases and V 1 base, and 1 base lay outside the gene matches. CDR1 SEHNR and CDR2 FQNEAQ come from the germline V gene (reference sequence). The CDR3 extends over 13 amino acids. The CDR3 DNA is TGTGCCAGCAGCTTAGGACAGGGGAACGAGCAGTACTTC. This gives the protein CASSLGQGNEQYF.

J is TRBJ2-1 and V is TRBV10-3; TRBD1 is a possible D gene (6 bases). Between the trimmed V and J ends, which lost 4 bases and 5 bases, there was a span of 9 bases. This CDR3 comprises 13 residues. Germline V CDR1 and CDR2: ENHRY, SYGVKD. This CDR3 is CAISGGPNNEQFF. CDR3 coding DNA: TGTGCCATCAGTGGGGGGCCTAACAATGAGCAGTTCTTC.

This clone occurred once. The rearrangement uses TRBV3-1 (or the pseudogene TRBV3-2) and TRBJ2-5; TRBD1 aligns across 7 bases. This CDR3 region has 17 residues. CDR1 and CDR2 from the germline V gene are LGHDT and YNNKEL (reference sequence). J gave up 2 bases and V 3 bases, and 12 bases lay outside the gene matches. The CDR3 nucleotides read TGTGCCAGCAGCCAGATAGTCAGGACAGGACATCAAGAGACCCAGTACTTC. Translating it yields CASSQIVRTGHQETQYF.

The V and J genes are TRBV27 and TRBJ2-7, with D maybe TRBD2 (7 bases). Trimming stripped 6 bases from V and 8 bases from J, with 23 bases between. The CDR3 length is 15 residues. Per the germline V gene, CDR1 is MNHEY and CDR2 is SMNVEV (reference sequence). The CDR3 coding sequence is TGTGCCAGCAGAACCTTACAGGGAGGGAATGACAAGCAGTACTTC. Residues: CASRTLQGGNDKQYF.

The chain has TRBV7-3 and TRBJ2-1, with 12 bases aligning to TRBD2. The CDR3 loop spans 15 amino acids. Germline CDR1 SGHTA, CDR2 FQGTGA. Germline trimming cut 5 bases from V and 5 bases from J; bases unmatched to any gene: 4. CDR3 protein: CASSPRTSGNNEQFF. The DNA for the CDR3 is TGTGCCAGCAGCCCAAGGACTAGCGGGAACAATGAGCAGTTCTTC.

The table lists this clone with a count of one. The V call is TRBV25-1, the J call TRBJ1-2; D gene ambiguous. The CDR3 contains 11 residues. CDR1 MGHDK and CDR2 SYGVNS come from the germline V gene. Trimming pared 5 bases from V and 8 bases from J, leaving 9 bases between. The CDR3 loop reads CASSLGEGYTF. The CDR3 DNA reads TGTGCCAGCAGTCTGGGAGAAGGCTACACCTTC.

The table lists this clone with a few counts. The V and J genes are TRBV2 and TRBJ1-5; TRBD1 matches 7 bases. Germline assignment: CDR1 SNHLY and CDR2 FYNNEI. The V and J ends lost 6 bases and 2 bases, in that order; junction bases with no gene match: 7. The CDR3 length is 15 residues. Here the CDR3 DNA reads TGTGCCAGCAGAGCCGACAGGGCGGGCAATCAGCCCCAGCATTTT. This codes for CASRADRAGNQPQHF.

V usage is TRBV14 and J usage is TRBJ2-7, with unresolved D. V was shortened by 1 base and J by 7 bases, with 8 bases between the two germline ends. Germline CDR1 is SGHDN and CDR2 is FVKESK. The CDR3 contains 12 residues. CDR3 loop: CASSQGDGEQYF. For the CDR3, the DNA is TGTGCCAGCAGCCAAGGCGACGGGGAGCAGTACTTC.

The chain joins TRBV23-1 to TRBJ2-2; 7 nucleotides align to TRBD1. TRBV23-1 is an open reading frame, and its role is uncertain. Losses at the gene ends were 0 bases for V and 4 bases for J; bases not matched to a gene: 2. The CDR3 is 15 residues long. CDR3 loop: CASSQSPGGTGELFF. CDR3 in DNA: TGCGCCAGCAGTCAATCGCCAGGGGGCACCGGGGAGCTGTTTTTT.

J is TRBJ2-1 and V is TRBV6-5, with 10 nucleotides matching TRBD1. V lost 6 bases to trimming and J lost 8 bases; unmatched junction nucleotides: 10. Germline CDR1 reads MNHEY; CDR2 reads SVGAGI. The CDR3 runs 15 residues. The CDR3 DNA is TGTGCCAGCAGCCCGATCGGGACAGGGGACGATGAGCAGTTCTTC. Protein product: CASSPIGTGDDEQFF.

The rearrangement links TRBV29-1 to TRBJ2-1; D is possibly TRBD2 (6 bases). Per germline, CDR1 SQVTM and CDR2 ANQGSEA. The CDR3 is 14 amino acids. V lost 4 bases to trimming and J lost 0 bases, with 10 bases between them. The CDR3 sequence is CSVALRGSYNEQFF. The CDR3 DNA reads as TGCAGCGTTGCCCTGCGGGGCTCCTACAATGAGCAGTTCTTC.

In its sample, this clone was seen once. The chain carries TRBV5-1 and TRBJ2-1; 7 nucleotides agree with TRBD2. CDR3 size: 12 residues. CDR1 is SGHRS, CDR2 YFSETQ, per germline. Losses at the gene ends were 4 bases for V and 8 bases for J; bases not matched to a gene: 3. The CDR3 DNA follows: TGCGCCAGCAGCCTGGGGAGGGATGAGCAGTTCTTC. Its translation: CASSLGRDEQFF.

The CDR3 loop is CASSEDRHRGNEQFF. The DNA for the CDR3 is TGTGCCAGCAGCGAAGACAGGCATAGGGGCAATGAGCAGTTCTTC. The chain joins TRBV7-8 to TRBJ2-1; possible D gene TRBD1, 6 bases. The germline V gene encodes CDR1 SGHVS and CDR2 FQNEAQ. This CDR3 spans 15 amino acids. V was pared by 5 bases and J by 6 bases, with 17 bases between.

The DNA of the CDR3 is TGTGCCAGCAGTTCCATCTCACCCGCGGGACAGGGGGCAAAAAATACGCAGTATTTT. Its translation is CASSSISPAGQGAKNTQYF. V is TRBV6-2 or TRBV6-3 and J is TRBJ2-3; TRBD1 matches 12 bases. Germline CDR1 and CDR2: MNHEY and SVGEGT. V dropped 4 bases and J dropped 7; count of bases not matched to a gene: 18. The CDR3 is 19 residues long.